This T cell receptor (beta chain) was sequenced during a study of blood T cell repertoires in COVID-19. The CDR3 extends over 16 amino acids. Per germline, CDR1 SGHNT and CDR2 YYREEE (reference sequence). The V segment lost 2 bases and the J segment 5 bases; nucleotides outside the gene matches: 12. This table comes from immunoSEQ multiplex PCR, and its TCRdb copy is limited to in-frame clones, with some not included. Of about 46,000 clones in the sample, 80% to 90% were seen once. The J gene is TRBJ2-5, the V gene TRBV5-4; TRBD1 matches 7 bases. Sequenced material: peripheral blood. The TCR sequence derives from a human donor in a cohort sampled during active COVID-19. The donor label of this sample is uncertain. CDR3 bases: TGTGCCAGCAGCTTTCCTACTAGAGGGGGCGCGGAGACCCAGTACTTC. Translation gives CASSFPTRGGAETQYF. Full variable domain (missing parts from reference TRBV5-4 and TRBJ2-5): ETGVTQSPTHLIKTRGQQVTLRCSSQSGHNTVSWYQQALGQGPQFIFQYYREEENGRGNFPPRFSGLQFPNYSSELNVNALELDDSALYLCASSFPTRGGAETQYFGPGTRLLVL.